This record concerns one T cell receptor beta chain sequence. The V gene's germline CDR1 is MDHEN and CDR2 SYDVKM. This CDR3 comprises 15 residues. V dropped 3 bases and J dropped 5; count of bases not matched to a gene: 7. These data are taken from a study of T cell changes during pregnancy in multiple sclerosis. The method was immunoSEQ multiplex PCR; TCRdb's version includes in-frame clones alone and lacks a portion of them. The sample contains 40,000 to 45,000 clones, 80% to 90% of which appear only once. This sample comprised CD4+ T cells from peripheral blood mononuclear cells, obtained in the first trimester of pregnancy. This clonotype was obtained from a female donor with multiple sclerosis, enrolled in a pregnancy study. This chain joins TRBV28 and TRBJ1-2; TRBD1 aligns across 9 bases. The CDR3 DNA is TGTGCCAGCAGTTTCCGTGACAGGGGGGGATATGGCTACACCTTC. It is translated as CASSFRDRGGYGYTF.